Following are 9 T cell receptor beta chains from one sample sequenced in a study of blood T cell repertoires in COVID-19. Measured with immunoSEQ multiplex PCR; TCRdb has only the in-frame clones, and not every one. The sample consists of some 68,000 clones, about nine tenths of them appearing once. Sequencing was done on a sample of peripheral blood. All receptors derive from a man between 45 and 60 years old with COVID-19, enrolled during active disease.

This sequence joins TRBV5-1 and TRBJ2-7; possible D gene TRBD2, 6 bases. The germline V gene has CDR1 SGHRS and CDR2 YFSETQ. This CDR3 is 15 amino acids long. V was shortened by 4 bases and J by 2 bases, with 16 bases between the two germline ends. CDR3 amino acids: CASSPGTYSTYEQYF. The CDR3 bases are TGCGCCAGCAGCCCGGGGACTTACTCCACCTACGAGCAGTACTTC. The entire variable domain, with the rest obtained from reference TRBV5-1 and TRBJ2-7, is as follows: KAGVTQTPRYLIKTRGQQVTLSCSPISGHRSVSWYQQTPGQGLQFLFEYFSETQRNKGNFPGRFSGRQFSNSRSEMNVSTLELGDSALYLCASSPGTYSTYEQYFGPGTRLTVT.

This chain uses TRBV5-4 with TRBJ2-7; TRBD2 aligns across 9 bases. V lost 5 bases, J lost 2 bases, and 5 bases stayed unmatched. This CDR3 spans 14 amino acids. Per germline, CDR1 SGHNT and CDR2 YYREEE (reference sequence). The CDR3 DNA reads as TGTGCCAGCAGTTCTGGCGGGAGGGCCTACGAGCAGTACTTC. Translating gives CASSSGGRAYEQYF. The variable domain in full, completed from reference TRBV5-4 and TRBJ2-7, reads ETGVTQSPTHLIKTRGQQVTLRCSSQSGHNTVSWYQQALGQGPQFIFQYYREEENGRGNFPPRFSGLQFPNYSSELNVNALELDDSALYLCASSSGGRAYEQYFGPGTRLTVT.

This clone was seen just once. The J gene is TRBJ2-1, the V gene TRBV5-5, with 9 nucleotides matching TRBD2. CDR3 size: 17 residues. Unmatched junction bases numbered 15, after V lost 7 bases and J lost 4 bases. In germline, CDR1 is SGHKS, CDR2 YYEKEE (reference sequence). CDR3 DNA sequence: TGTGCCAGCGGCGGGGCTAGCGGGACTGGGGAATACAATGAGCAGTTCTTC. Protein product: CASGGASGTGEYNEQFF.

This rearrangement joins TRBV18 to TRBJ1-5; 7 bases agree with TRBD1. CDR1 KGHSH and CDR2 LQKENI come from the germline V gene. The junction had 9 bases not matched to a gene; V was cut back by 6 bases and J by 7 bases. This CDR3 contains 14 residues. CDR3 in amino acids: CASSTGWEPQPQHF. CDR3 nucleotide sequence: TGTGCCAGCTCGACAGGGTGGGAACCCCAGCCCCAGCATTTT.

The sample holds a few counts of this clone. This chain connects TRBV7-9 to TRBJ2-5, with D perhaps matching TRBD2 (6 bases). The CDR3 is 13 residues long. V dropped 7 bases and J dropped 2 bases, with 11 bases sitting between them. Germline CDR1 reads SEHNR; CDR2 reads FQNEAQ (reference sequence). Here the CDR3 reads CASTMGLQETQYF. The CDR3 nucleotides read TGTGCCAGCACAATGGGACTTCAAGAGACCCAGTACTTC. Supplemented by reference TRBV7-9 and TRBJ2-5, the full variable domain reads DTGVSQNPRHKITKRGQNVTFRCDPISEHNRLYWYRQTLGQGPEFLTYFQNEAQLEKSRLLSDRFSAERPKGSFSTLEIQRTEQGDSAMYLCASTMGLQETQYFGPGTRLLVL.

This chain links TRBV12-3 or TRBV12-4 with TRBJ2-4; possible D gene TRBD1, 6 bases. V was shortened by 7 bases and J by 9 bases, with 16 bases between the two germline ends. The CDR3 has 13 residues. CDR3 coding DNA: TGTGCCAGCACCCTGCAGGGGACGGGCATTCAGTACTTC. Translated: CASTLQGTGIQYF.

The gene calls are TRBV6-2 or TRBV6-3 and TRBJ2-7; TRBD2 matches at 8 bases. The CDR3 has 16 amino acids. Germline V gene sequence: CDR1 MNHEY, CDR2 SVGEGT. V lost 4 bases and J lost 2; bases outside the gene matches: 10. Written as DNA, the CDR3 is TGTGCCAGCAGTTCCTCACTAGCGGAGACCCCCTACGAGCAGTACTTC. Its translation: CASSSSLAETPYEQYF.

This sequence joins TRBV30 and TRBJ1-1; TRBD1 matches 10 bases. This CDR3 has 13 residues. Germline assignment: CDR1 GTSNPN and CDR2 SVGIG (reference sequence). Trimming removed 7 bases from V and 0 bases from J; junction bases left unmatched: 2. CDR3 nucleotides: TGTGCCTCGGGACAGGGGCTGAACACTGAAGCTTTCTTT. Amino acid sequence: CASGQGLNTEAFF.

V is TRBV6-5 and J is TRBJ2-5; 9 positions match TRBD2. CDR3 length equals 16 residues. With 0 bases clipped from V and 4 bases from J, the junction kept 6 bases outside the gene matches. Germline V gene data show CDR1 as MNHEY and CDR2 as SVGAGI. CDR3 loop: CASSYSRGRVGETQYF. The CDR3 DNA reads TGTGCCAGCAGTTACTCTCGCGGGAGGGTAGGAGAGACCCAGTACTTC.